Described below is a single T cell receptor beta chain sequence and its context. The record originates from a study of cytomegalovirus exposure and HLA in healthy donors. Background on the study: In an early release, HLA-typed donors contributed some 82 million unique TCR sequences.

Use of 60 Vbeta and 13 Jbeta primers characterized the PCR. Here immunoSEQ multiplex PCR was the method, and the copy in TCRdb shows in-frame clones only, minus some. Among about 150,000 clones, approximately 60% were seen once, and the ten largest hold about 7.1%. The trim removed 5 bases at V and 3 bases at J, leaving 3 bases unmatched. CDR1 is SGHTA, CDR2 FQGTGA, per germline. The CDR3 loop spans 15 amino acids. The chain links TRBV7-3 to TRBJ2-3; 12 bases are a match to TRBD2. Source material: PBMCs. The clonotype originates from a woman aged 60 to 75 in good health and CMV-seropositive. Written as DNA, the CDR3 is TGTGCCAGCAGCCTCGGACTAGCGGGGACAGATACGCAGTATTTT. Amino acids: CASSLGLAGTDTQYF.